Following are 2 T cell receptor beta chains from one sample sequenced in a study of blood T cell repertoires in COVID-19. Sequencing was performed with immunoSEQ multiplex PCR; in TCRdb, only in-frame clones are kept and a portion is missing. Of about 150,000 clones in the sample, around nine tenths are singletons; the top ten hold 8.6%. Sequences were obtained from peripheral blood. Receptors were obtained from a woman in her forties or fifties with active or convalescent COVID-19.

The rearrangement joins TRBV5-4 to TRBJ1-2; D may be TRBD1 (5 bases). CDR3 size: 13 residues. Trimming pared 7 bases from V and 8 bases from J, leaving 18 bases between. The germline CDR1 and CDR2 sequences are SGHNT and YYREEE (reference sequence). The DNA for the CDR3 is TGTGCCAGCGGTGAAGGCGGGGCGTCAGGCTACACCTTC. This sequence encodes CASGEGGASGYTF.

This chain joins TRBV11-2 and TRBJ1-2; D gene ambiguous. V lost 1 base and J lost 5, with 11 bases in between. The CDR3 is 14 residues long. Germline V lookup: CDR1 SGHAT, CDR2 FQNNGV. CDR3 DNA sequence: TGTGCCAGCAGCTTAGGCCCGACACTGTATGGCTACACCTTC. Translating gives CASSLGPTLYGYTF.